A single sample gave rise to the 22 T cell receptor beta chains below, sequenced in a study of blood T cell repertoires in COVID-19. Profiling relied on immunoSEQ multiplex PCR, and the TCRdb table lists in-frame clones only, not all of them. The table includes some 130,000 clones, around 88% detected once. The sequenced sample was peripheral blood. The receptors here all came from a man aged 60-69 years with COVID-19, enrolled during active disease.

This chain joins TRBV9 and TRBJ2-1; 12 bases are shared with TRBD2. The germline gives CDR1 SGDLS, CDR2 YYNGEE. V trimming: 5 bases; J trimming: 5 bases; junction bases outside the gene matches: 5. The CDR3 runs 15 residues. CDR3 residues: CASSWTSGANNEQFF. As DNA, the CDR3 is TGTGCCAGCAGTTGGACTAGCGGGGCCAACAATGAGCAGTTCTTC.

This chain connects TRBV30 to TRBJ1-2; D possibly corresponds to TRBD1 (5 bases). With 3 bases removed from V and 4 bases from J, the gap between germline ends came to 12 bases. CDR3 length: 13 amino acids. CDR1 is GTSNPN and CDR2 is SVGIG in the germline V gene (reference sequence). The CDR3, as DNA: TGTGCCTGGAGGTTTGGGGGGACCTATGGCTACACCTTC. It codes for CAWRFGGTYGYTF. Together with reference TRBV30 and TRBJ1-2, the CDR3 gives the full variable domain: SQTIHQWPATLVQPVGSPLSLECTVEGTSNPNLYWYRQAAGRGLQLLFYSVGIGQISSEVPQNLSASRPQDRQFILSSKKLLLSDSGFYLCAWRFGGTYGYTFGSGTRLTVV.

The rearrangement uses TRBV12-3 or TRBV12-4 and TRBJ1-6; TRBD1 matches at 8 bases. V shed 6 bases and J 10 bases; nucleotides not matched to a gene: 5. This CDR3 is built from 13 residues. CDR3 bases: TGTGCCAGCAGCGGACAGGGTGGCTCACCCCTCCACTTT. The encoded protein is CASSGQGGSPLHF.

The gene calls are TRBV10-1 and TRBJ1-2; D perhaps matches TRBD1 (6 bases). The V gene lost 0 bases and the J gene lost 4 bases, with 12 bases spanning the gap. CDR1 and CDR2 (germline): WNHNN, SYGVQD (reference sequence). The CDR3 has 15 amino acids. CDR3 in DNA: TGCGCCAGCAGTGAGTCTCCGACAGGCTCCTATGGCTACACCTTC. Its translation: CASSESPTGSYGYTF.

V gene TRBV30 combines with J gene TRBJ1-1; maybe TRBD1 (6 bases). Germline V CDR1 and CDR2: GTSNPN, SVGIG (reference sequence). CDR3 length: 13 residues. The ends were cut back, 5 bases at V and 6 bases at J, with 16 bases in the middle. The CDR3 DNA reads TGTGCCTGGGGTGGACAGATTAAGTCTGAAGCTTTCTTT. Amino acids: CAWGGQIKSEAFF. Full variable domain (missing parts from reference TRBV30 and TRBJ1-1): SQTIHQWPATLVQPVGSPLSLECTVEGTSNPNLYWYRQAAGRGLQLLFYSVGIGQISSEVPQNLSASRPQDRQFILSSKKLLLSDSGFYLCAWGGQIKSEAFFGQGTRLTVV.

The J gene is TRBJ2-3, the V gene TRBV7-3, with 7 positions matching TRBD2. Per germline, CDR1 SGHTA and CDR2 FQGTGA. The junction had 12 bases not matched to a gene; V was cut back by 5 bases and J by 7 bases. The CDR3 runs 15 residues. CDR3 in DNA: TGTGCCAGCAGCCCGACATCGGGGGGTCGATATACGCAGTATTTT. Translated: CASSPTSGGRYTQYF. Full variable domain (outside the CDR3, taken from reference TRBV7-3 and TRBJ2-3): GAGVSQTPSNKVTEKGKYVELRCDPISGHTALYWYRQSLGQGPEFLIYFQGTGAADDSGLPNDRFFAVRPEGSVSTLKIQRTERGDSAVYLCASSPTSGGRYTQYFGPGTRLTVL.

The chain has TRBV12-5 and TRBJ2-1; maybe TRBD1 (5 bases). V lost 2 bases, J lost 4 bases, and 6 bases lay in between. The CDR3 runs to 13 residues. Germline V gene sequence: CDR1 LGHNT, CDR2 FRNRAP. CDR3 residues: CASGLSGYNEQFF. The CDR3 DNA follows: TGTGCTAGTGGTTTGTCAGGGTACAATGAGCAGTTCTTC.

The V gene is TRBV7-2, the J gene TRBJ2-2; the D is unclear. The germline CDR1 and CDR2 sequences are SGHTA and FQGNSA. The CDR3 totals 13 residues. The germline V and J ends were trimmed by 4 bases and 0 bases, with 3 bases remaining between them. CDR3 in DNA: TGTGCCAGCAGCTCTCCGAACACCGGGGAGCTGTTTTTT. This sequence encodes CASSSPNTGELFF.

The rearrangement uses TRBV30 and TRBJ1-2, with a possible D match to TRBD1 (5 bases). Germline V gene data show CDR1 as GTSNPN and CDR2 as SVGIG (reference sequence). Deletions cut 5 bases from V and 8 bases from J, with 15 bases between. The CDR3 extends over 12 amino acids. The CDR3 DNA is TGTGCCTGGGTACCTCTATCAGGGGGCTACACCTTC. This translates into CAWVPLSGGYTF.

Details on this clone: At the DNA level, this CDR3 is encoded by other sequences in the same sample as well. This chain uses TRBV28 with TRBJ1-2; a possible D gene is TRBD1 (5 bases). The V gene's germline CDR1 is MDHEN and CDR2 SYDVKM. V was cut by 6 bases and J by 3 bases, with 11 bases left in between. The CDR3 runs 13 residues. The CDR3 bases are TGTGCCAGCAGGAGGGGAGGGGACTATGGCTACACCTTC. Protein sequence: CASRRGGDYGYTF.

V and J are TRBV5-1 and TRBJ1-1, with 12 nucleotides matching TRBD1. This CDR3 comprises 17 residues. Germline lookup yields CDR1 SGHRS and CDR2 YFSETQ. V lost 0 bases to trimming and J lost 2 bases; unmatched junction nucleotides: 5. CDR3 in amino acids: CASSLVGQGAINTEAFF. In nucleotides, the CDR3 is TGCGCCAGCAGCTTGGTGGGACAGGGGGCGATCAACACTGAAGCTTTCTTT.

This sequence joins TRBV5-1 and TRBJ2-1; TRBD2 matches 8 bases. V was pared by 4 bases and J by 3 bases, with 3 bases of the junction left unmatched. Germline V gives CDR1 SGHRS, CDR2 YFSETQ. The CDR3 length is 14 residues. The CDR3 protein is CASSDSGVYNEQFF. The CDR3 region has the DNA TGCGCCAGCAGCGATAGCGGGGTCTACAATGAGCAGTTCTTC.

This chain links TRBV5-1 with TRBJ2-7; 8 nucleotides agree with TRBD1. The CDR3 totals 13 residues. CDR1 and CDR2 from the germline V gene are SGHRS and YFSETQ. V lost 0 bases to trimming and J lost 4 bases; unmatched junction nucleotides: 0. The CDR3 coding sequence is TGCGCCAGCAGCTTGGGGACAGGGTACGAGCAGTACTTC. It specifies CASSLGTGYEQYF.

This clone was counted between two and nine times. This sequence joins TRBV19 and TRBJ1-6; 8 bases line up with TRBD1. CDR3 length: 15 amino acids. The V gene's germline CDR1 is LNHDA and CDR2 SQIVND (reference sequence). The ends lost 2 bases at V and 6 bases at J; junction bases unmatched: 3. In DNA, the CDR3 is TGTGCCAGTAGTATATTTGACAGGGGTAATTCACCCCTCCACTTT. It yields the protein CASSIFDRGNSPLHF.

The rearrangement links TRBV7-3 to TRBJ2-5; 7 bases line up with TRBD2. CDR1 SGHTA and CDR2 FQGTGA come from the germline V gene. There are 13 residues in the CDR3. V dropped 5 bases and J dropped 5; count of bases not matched to a gene: 5. In DNA, the CDR3 is TGTGCCAGCAGCACCTCGCGGGAGGAGACCCAGTACTTC. As protein: CASSTSREETQYF.

V usage is TRBV29-1 and J usage is TRBJ2-3, with 8 bases fitting TRBD2. CDR1 is SQVTM and CDR2 is ANQGSEA in the germline V gene. CDR3 size: 13 residues. The trim removed 4 bases at V and 2 bases at J, leaving 2 bases unmatched. The CDR3 loop reads CSVVAGPTDTQYF. The CDR3 region has the DNA TGCAGCGTTGTAGCGGGACCCACAGATACGCAGTATTTT.

CDR3: CASSLTPRQGNTEAFF. The CDR3 bases are TGTGCCAGCAGCTTAACGCCGCGACAGGGGAACACTGAAGCTTTCTTT. This chain connects TRBV7-9 to TRBJ1-1; 7 nucleotides line up with TRBD1. CDR3 length: 16 amino acids. V shed 2 bases, J shed 1 base, and the junction held 7 bases outside the gene matches. Germline loops: CDR1 SEHNR, CDR2 FQNEAQ (reference sequence).

V is TRBV19 and J is TRBJ1-4; D gene uncertain. The germline gives CDR1 LNHDA, CDR2 SQIVND (reference sequence). The CDR3 sequence is 15 residues long. Trimming removed 3 bases from V and 8 bases from J, with 16 bases in between. CDR3 coding DNA: TGTGCCAGTAGTATGGGGAGAGGCCCCAGCGAAAAACTGTTTTTT. Its translation is CASSMGRGPSEKLFF.

The chain has TRBV7-8 and TRBJ2-7; 9 positions match TRBD2. Trimming cost V 1 base and J 5 bases; bases outside gene matches: 21. Germline values: CDR1 SGHVS, CDR2 FQNEAQ. The length of the CDR3 is 20 residues. DNA for the CDR3: TGTGCCAGCAGCTTAGTCGCGGGGGGGAGGGGCTTCGTACTCTACGACGAGCAGTACTTC. Amino acids: CASSLVAGGRGFVLYDEQYF.

The chain is built from TRBV30 and TRBJ1-1, with D hard to call. Germline values: CDR1 GTSNPN, CDR2 SVGIG (reference sequence). The CDR3 sequence is 12 residues long. V dropped 7 bases and J dropped 0 bases, with 9 bases sitting between them. CDR3 protein: CASLSVNTEAFF. CDR3 nucleotides: TGTGCCTCCCTTAGTGTGAACACTGAAGCTTTCTTT. The whole variable domain, filled in from reference TRBV30 and TRBJ1-1, reads SQTIHQWPATLVQPVGSPLSLECTVEGTSNPNLYWYRQAAGRGLQLLFYSVGIGQISSEVPQNLSASRPQDRQFILSSKKLLLSDSGFYLCASLSVNTEAFFGQGTRLTVV.

This chain connects TRBV19 to TRBJ2-7; D might be TRBD1 (6 bases). The germline V and J ends were trimmed by 6 bases and 6 bases, with 24 bases remaining between them. Germline-derived CDR1 and CDR2 are LNHDA and SQIVND (reference sequence). The CDR3 spans 16 residues. The CDR3 DNA reads as TGTGCCAGTAGCATATCCCCCCCGGGGTTAGGGGGCGAGCAGTACTTC. It specifies CASSISPPGLGGEQYF.

This clone was recorded only once. The V and J genes are TRBV18 and TRBJ1-3; TRBD1 might be the D (6 bases). The CDR3 totals 15 residues. Per germline, CDR1 KGHSH and CDR2 LQKENI. V lost 2 bases and J lost 0, with 8 bases in between. The CDR3 spells CASSPGRGSGNTIYF. The CDR3 nucleotides are TGTGCCAGCTCACCAGGCAGGGGCTCTGGAAACACCATATATTTT.